This T cell receptor beta chain stems from a study of CD8+ T cells in alopecia areata. Study background: Using the percentage of affected scalp area, treated patients' severity was scored. Notes on the study in general: Because of a solitary nonresponder, the connection of baseline CD8+ expansion to response stays uncertain. More clonal than normal scalp was lesional scalp, particularly alopecia totalis/universalis.

Treatment defined: oral pan-JAK inhibitor, 5-10 mg twice daily. Specimens obtained from alopecia areata patients comprised lesional scalp punch biopsies and peripheral blood. Remarks on this clone: The antigen remains undetermined.

Germline CDR1 is SQVTM and CDR2 is ANQGSEA. The V end lost 3 bases, the J end lost 0 bases, and 13 bases lay between the germline ends. The CDR3 consists of 15 residues. RNA was isolated and reverse transcribed to cDNA, the sequencing template. Data came from immunoSEQ multiplex PCR; TCRdb stores just in-frame clones and leaves some out. The data contain a few hundred thousand clones, about 57% of them seen just once; the ten biggest clones take up roughly 1.5%. Source: CD4+ T cells sorted from blood, taken at week 4, from a patient treated with tofacitinib. The chain combines TRBV29-1 with TRBJ2-3; D might be TRBD1 (6 bases). This TCR was sampled from a human donor with alopecia areata. CDR3 region: CSVDKQGSSTDTQYF. CDR3 sequence (DNA): TGCAGCGTTGATAAACAGGGTTCTAGCACAGATACGCAGTATTTT.